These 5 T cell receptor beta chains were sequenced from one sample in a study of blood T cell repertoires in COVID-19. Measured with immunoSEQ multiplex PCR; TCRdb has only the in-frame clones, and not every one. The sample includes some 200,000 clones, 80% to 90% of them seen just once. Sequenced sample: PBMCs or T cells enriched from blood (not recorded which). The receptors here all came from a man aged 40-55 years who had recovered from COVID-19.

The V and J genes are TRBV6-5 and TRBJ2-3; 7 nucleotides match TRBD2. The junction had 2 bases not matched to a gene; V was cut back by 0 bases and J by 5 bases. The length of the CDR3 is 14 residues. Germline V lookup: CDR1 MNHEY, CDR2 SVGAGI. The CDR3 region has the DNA TGTGCCAGCAGTTACTCGCGGGGGAGAGATACGCAGTATTTT. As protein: CASSYSRGRDTQYF.

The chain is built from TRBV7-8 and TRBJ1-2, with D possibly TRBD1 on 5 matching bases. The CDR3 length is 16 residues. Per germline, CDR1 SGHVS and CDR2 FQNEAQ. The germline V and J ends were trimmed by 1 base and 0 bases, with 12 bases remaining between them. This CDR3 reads CASSLERWTPNYGYTF. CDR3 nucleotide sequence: TGTGCCAGCAGCTTAGAACGCTGGACACCTAACTATGGCTACACCTTC.

CDR3 sequence: CASSLAGTRARNEQFF. The CDR3 nucleotides are TGTGCCAGCAGCTTAGCCGGTACGAGGGCGAGAAATGAGCAGTTCTTC. The chain carries TRBV11-3 and TRBJ2-1; a possible D gene is TRBD2 (5 bases). CDR3 size: 16 residues. Germline V lookup: CDR1 SGHNT, CDR2 YENEEA. V gave up 1 base and J gave up 7 bases, with 17 bases separating them.

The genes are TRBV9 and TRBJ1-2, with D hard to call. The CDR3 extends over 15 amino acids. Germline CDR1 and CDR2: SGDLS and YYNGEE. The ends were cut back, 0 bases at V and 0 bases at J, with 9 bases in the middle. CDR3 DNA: TGTGCCAGCAGCGTAGCCGTCGGTTCTAACTATGGCTACACCTTC. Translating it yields CASSVAVGSNYGYTF.

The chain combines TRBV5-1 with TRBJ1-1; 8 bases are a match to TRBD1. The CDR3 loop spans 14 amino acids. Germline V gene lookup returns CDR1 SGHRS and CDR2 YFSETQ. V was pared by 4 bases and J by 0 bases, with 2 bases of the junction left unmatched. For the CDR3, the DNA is TGCGCCAGCAGCGGACAGGGCATGAACACTGAAGCTTTCTTT. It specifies CASSGQGMNTEAFF.